A single sample gave rise to the 13 T cell receptor beta chains below, sequenced in a study of blood T cell repertoires in COVID-19 (TCRdb year 2020). To prepare the library, the immunoSEQ multiplex PCR assay was applied. The source is immuneACCESS, and TCRdb retained only in-frame sequences with V and J called. Part of the clones is not carried over; for the studies checked, unresolved V genes explain less than half of this, and the remainder is unexplained. This sample is represented by tens of thousands of clones; roughly nine tenths of them were singletons. The top ten hold approximately 20% of the sample. The sequenced sample consisted of peripheral blood. The source of these receptors is a woman aged 55 to 70 with COVID-19, enrolled during active disease.

In this sample, this clone turned up a few times. CDR3 DNA: TGTGCCAGCAGCTCGACTAGCGGCGAGCAGCCTGGGGCCAACGTCCTGACTTTC. Amino acid sequence: CASSSTSGEQPGANVLTF. The rearrangement joins TRBV7-9 to TRBJ2-6; 9 positions match TRBD2. This CDR3 contains 18 residues. Germline V gene data show CDR1 as SEHNR and CDR2 as FQNEAQ (reference sequence). V shed 4 bases, J shed 2 bases, and the junction held 9 bases outside the gene matches.

The chain is built from TRBV7-8 and TRBJ2-1; 11 bases are a match to TRBD2. This CDR3 is built from 17 residues. The trim removed 5 bases at V and 0 bases at J, leaving 6 bases unmatched. The V gene's germline CDR1 is SGHVS and CDR2 FQNEAQ. CDR3 bases: TGTGCCAGCAGCAGATCGGGACTAGCGGTCTCCTACAATGAGCAGTTCTTC. Translation: CASSRSGLAVSYNEQFF.

The chain has TRBV5-1 and TRBJ1-1; D is possibly TRBD1 (6 bases). Trimming pared 2 bases from V and 8 bases from J, leaving 13 bases between. The CDR3 contains 13 residues. CDR1 is SGHRS, CDR2 YFSETQ, per germline. Here the CDR3 reads CASSLEHGQEAFF. CDR3 bases: TGCGCCAGCAGCTTAGAACACGGACAGGAAGCTTTCTTT.

This rearrangement joins TRBV19 to TRBJ2-7; tentatively, D is TRBD2 (6 bases). The CDR3 runs to 14 residues. V dropped 5 bases and J dropped 3 bases, with 14 bases sitting between them. Germline V gene data show CDR1 as LNHDA and CDR2 as SQIVND (reference sequence). CDR3 sequence reads: CASSPRGEDYEQYF. The DNA for the CDR3 is TGTGCCAGTAGTCCCCGCGGGGAGGACTACGAGCAGTACTTC.

This chain uses TRBV6-5 with TRBJ1-2, with 7 positions matching TRBD1. CDR1 and CDR2 from the germline V gene are MNHEY and SVGAGI. This CDR3 is built from 14 residues. V lost 7 bases, J lost 2 bases, and 7 bases stayed unmatched. CDR3: CASTRDSRNYGYTF. In nucleotides, the CDR3 is TGTGCCAGCACAAGGGACAGCAGAAACTATGGCTACACCTTC.

The rearrangement uses TRBV7-2 and TRBJ1-2, with D unresolved. CDR3 length: 12 amino acids. Deletions cut 8 bases from V and 1 base from J, with 8 bases between. Per germline, CDR1 SGHTA and CDR2 FQGNSA. CDR3: CASAGLNYGYTF. CDR3 sequence (DNA): TGTGCCAGCGCCGGTCTTAACTATGGCTACACCTTC.

This clone has a single count. The chain joins TRBV14 to TRBJ2-7; 9 bases line up with TRBD1. V was clipped by 1 base and J by 4 bases; unmatched bases: 5. CDR1 SGHDN and CDR2 FVKESK come from the germline V gene. This CDR3 is built from 15 residues. CDR3 residues: CASSQVGTGQYEQYF. DNA for the CDR3: TGTGCCAGCAGCCAAGTTGGGACAGGGCAGTACGAGCAGTACTTC.

J is TRBJ2-3 and V is TRBV6-2 or TRBV6-3; D gene ambiguous. CDR3 length equals 16 residues. Trimming removed 0 bases from V and 2 bases from J, with 12 bases in between. Germline V gives CDR1 MNHEY, CDR2 SVGEGT. The CDR3 loop reads CASSYSFSTPTDTQYF. The CDR3 nucleotides are TGTGCCAGCAGTTACTCGTTTAGCACCCCCACAGATACGCAGTATTTT.

This clone has a single count. The chain uses TRBV4-3 and TRBJ2-4, with TRBD1 matching over 7 bases. The germline V gene has CDR1 LGHNA and CDR2 YSLEER. CDR3 length equals 17 residues. Unmatched junction bases numbered 8, after V lost 0 bases and J lost 3 bases. As DNA, the CDR3 is TGCGCCAGCAGCCAAGATACAGGGGAATGGTTCAAAAACATTCAGTACTTC. Translation gives CASSQDTGEWFKNIQYF.

The V and J genes are TRBV11-2 and TRBJ1-1, with 9 bases aligning to TRBD1. Unmatched junction bases numbered 7, after V lost 2 bases and J lost 3 bases. The CDR3 is 16 amino acids. Germline V gene data show CDR1 as SGHAT and CDR2 as FQNNGV. The CDR3 region has the DNA TGTGCCAGCAGCTTAAGAACAGGGGGCTTGTACACTGAAGCTTTCTTT. The encoded protein is CASSLRTGGLYTEAFF.

This chain uses TRBV5-1 with TRBJ1-2; 10 positions match TRBD1. The germline gives CDR1 SGHRS, CDR2 YFSETQ. This CDR3 is built from 16 residues. The trim removed 2 bases at V and 5 bases at J, leaving 9 bases unmatched. CDR3 nucleotide sequence: TGCGCCAGCAGCTTCCGGGACAGGGGAAGATGGTATGGCTACACCTTC. The encoded protein is CASSFRDRGRWYGYTF.

V and J are TRBV7-9 and TRBJ2-6, with D possibly being TRBD1 (5 bases). Germline values: CDR1 SEHNR, CDR2 FQNEAQ (reference sequence). Trimming shortened V by 5 bases and J by 2 bases, and 19 bases separated the two germline ends. The CDR3 has 18 residues. CDR3 sequence reads: CASSGLIPDSAGANVLTF. The CDR3 DNA is TGTGCCAGCAGCGGCTTAATCCCCGACAGTGCTGGGGCCAACGTCCTGACTTTC.

The genes are TRBV7-2 and TRBJ1-6; D is unresolved. Per germline, CDR1 SGHTA and CDR2 FQGNSA. V was trimmed by 1 base and J by 7 bases, leaving 11 bases between them. This CDR3 comprises 15 residues. CDR3 DNA: TGTGCCAGCAGCTTAGGTCAGGCTTTAAATTCACCCCTCCACTTT. Translated, it gives CASSLGQALNSPLHF. Looking up the rest from reference TRBV7-2 and TRBJ1-6 gives the full variable domain: GAGVSQSPSNKVTEKGKDVELRCDPISGHTALYWYRQSLGQGLEFLIYFQGNSAPDKSGLPSDRFSAERTGGSVSTLTIQRTQQEDSAVYLCASSLGQALNSPLHFGNGTRLTVT.